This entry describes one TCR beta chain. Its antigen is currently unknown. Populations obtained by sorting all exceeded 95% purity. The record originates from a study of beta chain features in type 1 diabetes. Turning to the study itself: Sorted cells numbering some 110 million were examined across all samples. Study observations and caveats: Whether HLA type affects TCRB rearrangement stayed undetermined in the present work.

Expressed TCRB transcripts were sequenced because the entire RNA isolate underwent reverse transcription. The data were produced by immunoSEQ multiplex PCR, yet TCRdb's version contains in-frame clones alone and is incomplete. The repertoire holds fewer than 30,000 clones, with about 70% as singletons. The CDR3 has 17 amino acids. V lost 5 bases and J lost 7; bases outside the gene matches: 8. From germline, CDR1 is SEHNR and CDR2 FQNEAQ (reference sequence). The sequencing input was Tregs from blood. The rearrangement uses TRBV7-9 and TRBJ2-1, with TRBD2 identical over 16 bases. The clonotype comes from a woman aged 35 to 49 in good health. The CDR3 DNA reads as TGTGCCAGCAGCCCTCCGGGACTAGCGGGGGGGCGAAATGAGCAGTTCTTC. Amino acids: CASSPPGLAGGRNEQFF.